A selection of T cell receptor beta chains follows, all from one sample in a study of T-cell memory formation after mild COVID-19. TCRdb reprocessed the 5' RACE reads with MiXCR, giving one entry per CDR3 protein. The repertoire holds under 450,000 distinct CDR3 sequences, with under 25% as singletons. Specimen: PBMCs or a T cell subset sorted from them (not recorded which). The receptors come from a man younger than 35 who had mild COVID-19 (a few samples of this study predate the infection). Cell type and time point are not known. The conserved cysteine and the conserved F or W are not part of the CDR3 here. The order of the fields is V gene, D gene, J gene, clone size, CDR3 protein. A D gene is named only where the DNA matches it firmly. Not all rows give a size; the values are once, few, many and, for expanded clones, a class.

TRBV7-2	NA	TRBJ2-3	few	ASSSYRGPNTDTQY
TRBV7-2	TRBD1	TRBJ1-4	NA	ASSYTGGTNEKLF
TRBV7-9	NA	TRBJ1-1	few	ASSPWTNTEAF
TRBV5-5	TRBD1	TRBJ2-5	NA	ASSFPGQGKETQY
TRBV6-2/TRBV6-3	NA	TRBJ1-1	few	ASSYHPGAALNTEAF
TRBV12-3/TRBV12-4	NA	TRBJ1-3	few	ASRGPGSSSGNTIY
TRBV9	TRBD2	TRBJ2-7	few	ASSHGEFETSGRVKY
TRBV7-9	NA	TRBJ1-3	NA	ASEPGVTGNTIY
TRBV27	TRBD2	TRBJ2-4	few	ASSLASGENIQY
TRBV9	TRBD1	TRBJ1-1	NA	ASNPTGDTEAF
TRBV10-3	NA	TRBJ1-1	few	AMKEGLMRTEAF
TRBV2	TRBD2	TRBJ2-3	NA	ASRATSGGADTDTQY
TRBV4-1	NA	TRBJ1-1	NA	ASSQEREGTEAF
TRBV6-2/TRBV6-3	NA	TRBJ1-2	NA	ASSYDDSGGYT
TRBV18	TRBD1	TRBJ1-2	NA	ASSALGDRADGYT
TRBV7-8	NA	TRBJ2-3	NA	ASSPVELRTDTQY
TRBV5-5	NA	TRBJ1-5	NA	ASSVTQGFRNQPQH
TRBV24-1	NA	TRBJ2-2	few	ATSDLYGGNTGELF
TRBV5-1	NA	TRBJ2-7	NA	ASSLYRGAYEQY
TRBV19	TRBD1	TRBJ2-6	NA	ASSIEGGGANVLT
TRBV28	NA	TRBJ1-2	NA	ASSPGYLNYGYT
TRBV6-5	NA	TRBJ1-2	NA	ASSSHRDYGYT
TRBV5-1	TRBD2	TRBJ2-1	NA	ASRAGGGNEQF
TRBV12-3/TRBV12-4	TRBD2	TRBJ2-3	NA	ASNPGWLAGGRDTQY
TRBV28	NA	TRBJ2-3	few	ASRSGASTDTQY
TRBV7-3	TRBD2	TRBJ2-5	many	ASSFGLDKTQY
TRBV4-1	NA	TRBJ1-5	few	ASSQGGGTQPQH
TRBV28	NA	TRBJ1-6	few	ASSWLTGVDSPLH
TRBV6-5	NA	TRBJ1-1	few	ASMQTGSDTEAF
TRBV6-2/TRBV6-3	TRBD1	TRBJ2-1	many	ASTDKDRVSSYNEQF
TRBV28	TRBD1	TRBJ1-1	NA	ASSMLDRAEAF
TRBV5-6	TRBD2	TRBJ2-5	few	ASSLTSGGKTQY
TRBV7-9	NA	TRBJ2-2	NA	ASSRVSGELF
TRBV5-1	TRBD2	TRBJ2-5	few	ASSPVMGGEETQY
TRBV20-1	NA	TRBJ1-2	NA	SANPGHFYGYT
TRBV2	NA	TRBJ1-5	NA	ASRPQGPQPQH
TRBV12-3/TRBV12-4	TRBD2	TRBJ2-5	few	ASSGLAGGRYQETQY
TRBV7-8	TRBD1	TRBJ1-6	NA	ASSLRRGLSYNSPLH
TRBV18	NA	TRBJ2-5	NA	ASSPPSVPQETQY
TRBV3-1	NA	TRBJ2-3	few	ASSQSGTSPRDTQY
TRBV7-2	NA	TRBJ2-1	NA	ASSLVGFYNEQF
TRBV7-2	NA	TRBJ2-7	many	ASSSHPIGGEQY
TRBV5-5	NA	TRBJ1-3	NA	ASSPGYIAGNTIY
TRBV20-1	TRBD1	TRBJ1-2	NA	SANRGLDYGYT
TRBV7-9	TRBD1	TRBJ1-3	NA	ASSRDRAGNTIY
TRBV20-1	TRBD1	TRBJ1-4	few	SARDPKQGAEKLF
TRBV5-1	NA	TRBJ2-7	NA	ASSRGESEQY
TRBV5-1	TRBD1	TRBJ2-2	few	ASSPGQGDGELF
TRBV25-1	TRBD1	TRBJ2-3	few	ASSGPGTGGADTQY
TRBV4-3	NA	TRBJ2-3	NA	ASSQGGAGRTDTQY
TRBV28	TRBD1	TRBJ1-1	NA	ASRTGTYTEAF
TRBV4-1	NA	TRBJ1-2	NA	ASSEMAGYT
TRBV9	NA	TRBJ1-4	NA	ASSVGDRRRLSNEKLF
TRBV7-8	NA	TRBJ2-2	few	ASRGTGIRAGELF